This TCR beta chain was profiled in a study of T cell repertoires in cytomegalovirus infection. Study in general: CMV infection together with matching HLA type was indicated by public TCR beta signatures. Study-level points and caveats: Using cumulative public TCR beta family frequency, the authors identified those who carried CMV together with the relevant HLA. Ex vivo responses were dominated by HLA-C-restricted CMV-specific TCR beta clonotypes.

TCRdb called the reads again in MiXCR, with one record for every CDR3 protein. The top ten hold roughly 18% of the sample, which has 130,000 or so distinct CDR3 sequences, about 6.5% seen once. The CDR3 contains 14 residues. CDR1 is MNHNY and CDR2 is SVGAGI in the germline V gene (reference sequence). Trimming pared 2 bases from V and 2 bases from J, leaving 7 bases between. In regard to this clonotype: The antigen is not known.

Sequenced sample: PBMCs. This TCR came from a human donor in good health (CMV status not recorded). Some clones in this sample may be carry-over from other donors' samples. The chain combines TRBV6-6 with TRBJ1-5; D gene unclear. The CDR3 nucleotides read TGTGCCAGCAGTTACCCAGACGGCAATCAGCCCCAGCATTTT. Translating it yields CASSYPDGNQPQHF.